The present T cell receptor (beta chain) was sequenced within a study of blood T cell repertoires in COVID-19. Overall study: Recovered Cohort 3 donors showed two negative PCRs, clearance, or symptom resolution.

The study assigned cohorts using participant-reported clinical history. Clones were sequenced by immunoSEQ multiplex PCR, and TCRdb holds only the in-frame ones, with some missing. The table lists about 280,000 clones, 88% of them singletons. Germline V lookup: CDR1 WSHSY, CDR2 SAAADI. J lost 14 bases, V lost 4 bases, and 17 bases had no gene match. This CDR3 region has 16 residues. The J gene is TRBJ1-4, the V gene TRBV10-2, with TRBD1 matching over 9 bases. The sequence came from a woman in her sixties in a cohort exposed to, infected with or recovered from COVID-19 (not recorded which). Sequenced: PBMCs or T cells enriched from blood (not recorded which). This chain's CDR3 is CASSVGQGINEKELFF. In DNA form, the CDR3 reads TGCGCCAGCAGTGTCGGACAGGGGATTAATGAAAAAGAGCTGTTTTTT.